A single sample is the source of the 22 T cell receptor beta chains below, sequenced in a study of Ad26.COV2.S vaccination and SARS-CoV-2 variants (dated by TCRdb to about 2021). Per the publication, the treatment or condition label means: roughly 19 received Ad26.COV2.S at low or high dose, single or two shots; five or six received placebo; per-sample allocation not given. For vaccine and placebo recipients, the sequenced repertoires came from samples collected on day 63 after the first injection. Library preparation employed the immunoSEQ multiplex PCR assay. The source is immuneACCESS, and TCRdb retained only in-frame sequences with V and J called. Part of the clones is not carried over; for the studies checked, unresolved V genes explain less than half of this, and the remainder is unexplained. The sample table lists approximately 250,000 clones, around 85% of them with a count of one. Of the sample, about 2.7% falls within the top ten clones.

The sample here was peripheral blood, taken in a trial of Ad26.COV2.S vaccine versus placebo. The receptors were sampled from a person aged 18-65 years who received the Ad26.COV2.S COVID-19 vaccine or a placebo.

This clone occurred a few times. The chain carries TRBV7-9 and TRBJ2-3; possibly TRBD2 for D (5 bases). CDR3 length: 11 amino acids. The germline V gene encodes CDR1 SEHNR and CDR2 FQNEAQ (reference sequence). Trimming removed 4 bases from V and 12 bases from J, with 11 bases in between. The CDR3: CASSSGIRQYF. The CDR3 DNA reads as TGTGCCAGCAGCTCCGGGATCCGCCAGTATTTT.

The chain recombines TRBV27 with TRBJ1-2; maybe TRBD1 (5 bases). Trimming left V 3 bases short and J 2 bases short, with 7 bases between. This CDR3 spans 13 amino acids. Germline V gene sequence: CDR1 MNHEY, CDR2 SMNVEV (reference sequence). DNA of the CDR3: TGTGCCAGCAGTTTCTCAGGGAACTATGGCTACACCTTC. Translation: CASSFSGNYGYTF.

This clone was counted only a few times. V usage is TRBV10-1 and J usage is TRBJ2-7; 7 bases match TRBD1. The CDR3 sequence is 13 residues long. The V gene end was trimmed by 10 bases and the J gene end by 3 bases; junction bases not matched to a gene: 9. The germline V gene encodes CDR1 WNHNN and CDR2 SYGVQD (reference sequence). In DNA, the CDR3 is TGCGCCAATTGGGACAGACACTACTACGAGCAGTACTTC. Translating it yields CANWDRHYYEQYF.

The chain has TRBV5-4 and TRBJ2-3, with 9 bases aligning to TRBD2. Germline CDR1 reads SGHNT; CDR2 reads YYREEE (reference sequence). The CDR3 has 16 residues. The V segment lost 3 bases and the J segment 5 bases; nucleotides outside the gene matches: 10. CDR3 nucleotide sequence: TGTGCCAGCAGCTGGCGAGCAGCGGGGGGAAGAGATACGCAGTATTTT. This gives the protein CASSWRAAGGRDTQYF.

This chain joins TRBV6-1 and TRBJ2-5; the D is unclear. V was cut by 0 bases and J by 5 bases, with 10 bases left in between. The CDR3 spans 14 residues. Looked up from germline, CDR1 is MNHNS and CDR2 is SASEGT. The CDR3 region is CASSEALALETQYF. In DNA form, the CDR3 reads TGTGCCAGCAGTGAAGCTTTAGCTTTGGAGACCCAGTACTTC.

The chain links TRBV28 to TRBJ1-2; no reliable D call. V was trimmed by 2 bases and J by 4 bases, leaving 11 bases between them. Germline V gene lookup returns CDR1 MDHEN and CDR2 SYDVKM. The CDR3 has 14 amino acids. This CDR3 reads CASSLIRVSYGYTF. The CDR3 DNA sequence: TGTGCCAGCAGTTTAATCCGGGTCTCCTATGGCTACACCTTC.

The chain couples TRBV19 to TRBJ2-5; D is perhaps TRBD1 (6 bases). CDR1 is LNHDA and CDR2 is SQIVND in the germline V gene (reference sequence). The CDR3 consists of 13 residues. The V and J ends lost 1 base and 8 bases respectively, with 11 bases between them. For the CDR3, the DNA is TGTGCCAGTAGTATAGGGCTACAGGGAACCCAGTACTTC. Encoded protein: CASSIGLQGTQYF.

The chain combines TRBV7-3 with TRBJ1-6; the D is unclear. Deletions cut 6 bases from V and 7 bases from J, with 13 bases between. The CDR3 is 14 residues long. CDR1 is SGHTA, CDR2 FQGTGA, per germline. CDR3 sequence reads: CASSRDPANSPLHF. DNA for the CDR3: TGTGCCAGCAGTCGGGATCCCGCAAATTCACCCCTCCACTTT.

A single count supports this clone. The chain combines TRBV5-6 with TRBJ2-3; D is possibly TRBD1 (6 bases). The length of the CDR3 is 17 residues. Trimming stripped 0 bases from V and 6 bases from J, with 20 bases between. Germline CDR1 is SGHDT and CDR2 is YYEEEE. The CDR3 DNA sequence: TGTGCCAGCAGCTTGGCTCCGGGACACCAAACGGGGGATACGCAGTATTTT. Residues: CASSLAPGHQTGDTQYF.

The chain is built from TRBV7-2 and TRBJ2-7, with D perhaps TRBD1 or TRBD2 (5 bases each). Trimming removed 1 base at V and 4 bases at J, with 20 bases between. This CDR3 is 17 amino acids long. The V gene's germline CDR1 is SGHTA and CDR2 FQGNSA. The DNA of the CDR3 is TGTGCCAGCAGCTTAGAGGGTGGGAGCAGGGAAATTTACGAGCAGTACGTC. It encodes CASSLEGGSREIYEQYV.

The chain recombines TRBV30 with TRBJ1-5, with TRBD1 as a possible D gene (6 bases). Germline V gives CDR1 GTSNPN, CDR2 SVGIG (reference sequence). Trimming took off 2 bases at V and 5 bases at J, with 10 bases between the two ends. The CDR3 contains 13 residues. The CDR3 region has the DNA TGTGCCTGGAGTAGCAGGGGCGATCAGCCCCAGCATTTT. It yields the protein CAWSSRGDQPQHF.

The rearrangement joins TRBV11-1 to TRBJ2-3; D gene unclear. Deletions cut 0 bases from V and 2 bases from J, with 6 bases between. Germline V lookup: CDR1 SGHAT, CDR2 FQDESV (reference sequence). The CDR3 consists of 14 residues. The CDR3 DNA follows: TGTGCCAGCAGCTTAGCGCTCCCCACAGATACGCAGTATTTT. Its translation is CASSLALPTDTQYF.

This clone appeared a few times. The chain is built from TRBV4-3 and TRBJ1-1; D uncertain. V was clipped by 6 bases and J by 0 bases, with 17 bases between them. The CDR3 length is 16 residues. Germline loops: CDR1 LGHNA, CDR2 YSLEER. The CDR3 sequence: CASSLAGEGLNTEAFF. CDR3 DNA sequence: TGCGCCAGCAGTCTAGCCGGAGAGGGCCTGAACACTGAAGCTTTCTTT.

This CDR3 is CASGSLAGGPSTYNEQFF. The CDR3 region has the DNA TGTGCTAGTGGTTCGCTAGCGGGGGGACCCTCGACCTACAATGAGCAGTTCTTC. The chain combines TRBV12-5 with TRBJ2-1, with 11 bases identical to TRBD2. The germline V gene encodes CDR1 LGHNT and CDR2 FRNRAP. The CDR3 is 18 amino acids. V lost 4 bases, J lost 2 bases, and 10 bases stayed unmatched.

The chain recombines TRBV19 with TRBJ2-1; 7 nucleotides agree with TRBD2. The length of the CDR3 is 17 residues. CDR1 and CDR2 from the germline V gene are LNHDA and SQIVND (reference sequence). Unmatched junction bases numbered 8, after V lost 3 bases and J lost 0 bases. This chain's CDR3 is CASSIPRGVASYNEQFF. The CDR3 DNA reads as TGTGCCAGTAGTATTCCCCGGGGGGTGGCCTCCTACAATGAGCAGTTCTTC.

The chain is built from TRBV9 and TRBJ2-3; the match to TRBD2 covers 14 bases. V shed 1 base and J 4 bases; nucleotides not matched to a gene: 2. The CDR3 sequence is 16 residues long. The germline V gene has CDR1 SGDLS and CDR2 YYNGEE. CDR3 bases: TGTGCCAGCAGCGTATCGACTAGCGGGGGGGCAGATACGCAGTATTTT. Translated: CASSVSTSGGADTQYF.

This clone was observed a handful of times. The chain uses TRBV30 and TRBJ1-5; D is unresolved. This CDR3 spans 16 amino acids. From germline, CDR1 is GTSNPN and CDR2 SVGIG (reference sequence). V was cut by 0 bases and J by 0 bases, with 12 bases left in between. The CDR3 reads CAWSVLGGYSNQPQHF. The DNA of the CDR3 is TGTGCCTGGAGTGTACTTGGAGGCTATAGCAATCAGCCCCAGCATTTT. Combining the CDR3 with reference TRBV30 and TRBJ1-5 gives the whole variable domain SQTIHQWPATLVQPVGSPLSLECTVEGTSNPNLYWYRQAAGRGLQLLFYSVGIGQISSEVPQNLSASRPQDRQFILSSKKLLLSDSGFYLCAWSVLGGYSNQPQHFGDGTRLSIL.

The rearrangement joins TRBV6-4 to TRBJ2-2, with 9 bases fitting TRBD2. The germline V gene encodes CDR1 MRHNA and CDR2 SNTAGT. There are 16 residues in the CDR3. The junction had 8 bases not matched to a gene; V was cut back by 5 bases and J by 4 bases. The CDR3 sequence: CASSRQAGGLTGELFF. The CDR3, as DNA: TGTGCCAGCAGTCGACAAGCGGGGGGCCTCACCGGGGAGCTGTTTTTT.

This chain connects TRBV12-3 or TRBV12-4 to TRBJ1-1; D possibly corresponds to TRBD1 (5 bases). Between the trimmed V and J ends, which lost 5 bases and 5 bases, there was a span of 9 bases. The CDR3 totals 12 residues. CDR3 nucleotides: TGTGCCAGCAGTCTTTGGGGGACTGAAGCTTTCTTT. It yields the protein CASSLWGTEAFF.

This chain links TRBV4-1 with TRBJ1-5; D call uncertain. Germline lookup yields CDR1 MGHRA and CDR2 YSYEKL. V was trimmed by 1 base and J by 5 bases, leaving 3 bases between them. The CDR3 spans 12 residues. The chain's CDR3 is CASSQVDQPQHF. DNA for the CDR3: TGCGCCAGCAGCCAAGTTGATCAGCCCCAGCATTTT.

The CDR3 sequence is CASSFRTGGYSPLHF. The DNA for the CDR3 is TGTGCCAGCAGCTTCCGGACAGGGGGCTACTCACCCCTCCACTTT. The genes are TRBV7-9 and TRBJ1-6; 11 bases fit TRBD1. After removal of 3 bases from V and 10 bases from J, the junction contained 5 bases not matched to a gene. Germline-derived CDR1 and CDR2 are SEHNR and FQNEAQ (reference sequence). There are 15 residues in the CDR3.

CDR3 protein: CASGRAASPYEQYF. The DNA of the CDR3 is TGTGCCAGCGGTAGGGCAGCCTCCCCCTACGAGCAGTACTTC. The V and J genes are TRBV2 and TRBJ2-7; D not certain. From germline, CDR1 is SNHLY and CDR2 FYNNEI. Trimming shortened V by 8 bases and J by 2 bases, and 16 bases separated the two germline ends. There are 14 residues in the CDR3.